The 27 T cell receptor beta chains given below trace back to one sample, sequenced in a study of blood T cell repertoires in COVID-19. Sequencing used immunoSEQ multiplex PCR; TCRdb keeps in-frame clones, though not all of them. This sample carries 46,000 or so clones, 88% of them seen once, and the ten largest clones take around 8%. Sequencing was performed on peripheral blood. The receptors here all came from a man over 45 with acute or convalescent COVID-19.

The CDR3 DNA is TGTGCCAGCAGCCCAGACAGCATAGCTGCCTACGAGCAGTACTTC. It translates to CASSPDSIAAYEQYF. The gene calls are TRBV3-1 (or the pseudogene TRBV3-2) and TRBJ2-7; maybe TRBD1 (5 bases). Germline V gene sequence: CDR1 LGHDT, CDR2 YNNKEL (reference sequence). The CDR3 is 15 amino acids. Trimming cost V 4 bases and J 2 bases, with 15 bases left between them.

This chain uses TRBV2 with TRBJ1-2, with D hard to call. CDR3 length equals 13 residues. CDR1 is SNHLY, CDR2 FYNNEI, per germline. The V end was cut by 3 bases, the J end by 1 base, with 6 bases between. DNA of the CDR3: TGTGCCAGCAGTGAGGGCCGTAACTATGGCTACACCTTC. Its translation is CASSEGRNYGYTF.

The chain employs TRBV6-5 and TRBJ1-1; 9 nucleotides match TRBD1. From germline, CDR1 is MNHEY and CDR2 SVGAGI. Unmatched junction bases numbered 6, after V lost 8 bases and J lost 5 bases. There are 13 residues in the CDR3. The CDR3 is CASRGTGSTEAFF. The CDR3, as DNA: TGTGCCAGCCGGGGGACAGGGTCAACTGAAGCTTTCTTT.

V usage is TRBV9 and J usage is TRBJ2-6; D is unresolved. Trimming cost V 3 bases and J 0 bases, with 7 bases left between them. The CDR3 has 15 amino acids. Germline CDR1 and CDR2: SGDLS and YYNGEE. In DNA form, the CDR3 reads TGTGCCAGCAGCGATTCGAGCTCTGGGGCCAACGTCCTGACTTTC. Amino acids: CASSDSSSGANVLTF. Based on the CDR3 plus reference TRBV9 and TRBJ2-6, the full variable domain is DSGVTQTPKHLITATGQRVTLRCSPRSGDLSVYWYQQSLDQGLQFLIQYYNGEERAKGNILERFSAQQFPDLHSELNLSSLELGDSALYFCASSDSSSGANVLTFGAGSRLTVL.

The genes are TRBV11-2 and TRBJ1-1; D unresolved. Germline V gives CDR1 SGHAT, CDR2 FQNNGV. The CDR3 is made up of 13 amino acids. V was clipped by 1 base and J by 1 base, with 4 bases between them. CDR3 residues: CASSLGQNTEAFF. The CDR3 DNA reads TGTGCCAGCAGCTTAGGACAGAACACTGAAGCTTTCTTT.

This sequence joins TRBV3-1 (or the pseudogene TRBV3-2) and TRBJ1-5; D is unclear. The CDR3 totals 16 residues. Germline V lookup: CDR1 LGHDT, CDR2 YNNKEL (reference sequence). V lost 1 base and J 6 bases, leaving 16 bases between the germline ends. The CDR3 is CASSQAPGTLPQPQHF. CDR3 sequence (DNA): TGTGCCAGCAGCCAAGCGCCGGGAACTCTTCCTCAGCCCCAGCATTTT.

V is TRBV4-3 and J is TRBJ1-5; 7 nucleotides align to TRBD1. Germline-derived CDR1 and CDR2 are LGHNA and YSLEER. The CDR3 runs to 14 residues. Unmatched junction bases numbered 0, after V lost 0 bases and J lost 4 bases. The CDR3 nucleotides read TGCGCCAGCAGCCAAGAGACAGGGAATCAGCCCCAGCATTTT. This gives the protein CASSQETGNQPQHF.

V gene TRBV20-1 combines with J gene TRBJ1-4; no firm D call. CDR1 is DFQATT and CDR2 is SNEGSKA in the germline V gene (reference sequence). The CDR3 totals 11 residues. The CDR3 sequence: CGQATNEKLFF. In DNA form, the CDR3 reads TGCGGCCAAGCGACTAATGAAAAACTGTTTTTT.

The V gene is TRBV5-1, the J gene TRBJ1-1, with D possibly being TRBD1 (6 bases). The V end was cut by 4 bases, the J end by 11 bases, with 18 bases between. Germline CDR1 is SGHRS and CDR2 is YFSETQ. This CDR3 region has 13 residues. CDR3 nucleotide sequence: TGCGCCAGCAGCCCTGAGGACAGAATGGAGGCTTTCTTT. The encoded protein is CASSPEDRMEAFF.

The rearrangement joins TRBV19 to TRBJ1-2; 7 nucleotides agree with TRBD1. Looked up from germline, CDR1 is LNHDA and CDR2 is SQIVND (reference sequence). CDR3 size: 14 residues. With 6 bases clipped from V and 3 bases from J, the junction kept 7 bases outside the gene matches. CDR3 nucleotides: TGTGCCAGTAGGGCCAACAGGGGTGACTATGGCTACACCTTC. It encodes CASRANRGDYGYTF.

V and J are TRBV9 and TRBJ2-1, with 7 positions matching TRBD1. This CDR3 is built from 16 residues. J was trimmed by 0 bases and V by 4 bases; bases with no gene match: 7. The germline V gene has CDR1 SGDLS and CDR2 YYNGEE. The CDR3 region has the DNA TGTGCCAGCAGCTCCGCGACAGGGAGCTCCTACAATGAGCAGTTCTTC. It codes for CASSSATGSSYNEQFF.

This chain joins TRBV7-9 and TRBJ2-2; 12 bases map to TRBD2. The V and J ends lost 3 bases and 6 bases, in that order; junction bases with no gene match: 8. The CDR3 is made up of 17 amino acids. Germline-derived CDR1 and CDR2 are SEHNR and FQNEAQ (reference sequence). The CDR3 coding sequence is TGTGCCAGCAGCTTGAGTCTGACTAGCGGGAGCCCCGGGGAGCTGTTTTTT. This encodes CASSLSLTSGSPGELFF.

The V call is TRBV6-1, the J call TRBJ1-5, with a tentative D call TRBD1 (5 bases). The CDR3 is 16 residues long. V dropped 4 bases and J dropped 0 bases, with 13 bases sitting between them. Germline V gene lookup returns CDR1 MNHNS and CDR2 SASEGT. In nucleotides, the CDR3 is TGTGCCAGCAGTGTACGGACAAGCCCTAGCAATCAGCCCCAGCATTTT. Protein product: CASSVRTSPSNQPQHF.

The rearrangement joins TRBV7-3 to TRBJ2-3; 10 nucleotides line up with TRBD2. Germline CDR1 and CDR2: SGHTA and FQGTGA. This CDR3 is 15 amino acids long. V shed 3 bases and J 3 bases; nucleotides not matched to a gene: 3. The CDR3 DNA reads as TGTGCCAGCAGCTTTAGCGGGGGGATTACAGATACGCAGTATTTT. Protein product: CASSFSGGITDTQYF.

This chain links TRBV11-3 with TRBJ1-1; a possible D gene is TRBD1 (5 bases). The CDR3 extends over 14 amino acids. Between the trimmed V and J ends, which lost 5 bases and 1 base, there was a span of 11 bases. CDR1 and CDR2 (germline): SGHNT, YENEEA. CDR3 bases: TGTGCCAGCAGCGGATCAGGGTCGAACACTGAAGCTTTCTTT. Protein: CASSGSGSNTEAFF.

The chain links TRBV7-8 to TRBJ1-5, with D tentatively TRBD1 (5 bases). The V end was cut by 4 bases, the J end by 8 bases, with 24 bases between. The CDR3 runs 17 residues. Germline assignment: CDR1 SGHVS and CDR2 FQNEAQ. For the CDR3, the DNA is TGTGCCAGCAGCTCTGCGGGGGGGATCGGGTCTAAGGAGCCCCAGCATTTT. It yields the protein CASSSAGGIGSKEPQHF.

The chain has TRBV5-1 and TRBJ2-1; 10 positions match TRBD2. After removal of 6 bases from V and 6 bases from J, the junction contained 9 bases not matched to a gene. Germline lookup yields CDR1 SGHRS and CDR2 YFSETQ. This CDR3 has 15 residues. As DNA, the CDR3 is TGCGCCAGCACCTGGGGGGCTAGCGGGGGCAATGAGCAGTTCTTC. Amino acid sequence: CASTWGASGGNEQFF.

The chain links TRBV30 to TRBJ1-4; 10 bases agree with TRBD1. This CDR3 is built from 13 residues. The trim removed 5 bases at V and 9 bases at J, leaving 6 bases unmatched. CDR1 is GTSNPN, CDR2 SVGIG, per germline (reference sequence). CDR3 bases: TGTGCCTGGGATGGGACAGGGGAGCAAAAACTGTTTTTT. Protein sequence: CAWDGTGEQKLFF.

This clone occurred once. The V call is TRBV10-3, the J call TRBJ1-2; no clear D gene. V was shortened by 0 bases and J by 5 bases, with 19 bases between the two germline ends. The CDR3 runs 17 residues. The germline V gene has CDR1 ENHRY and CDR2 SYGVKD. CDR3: CAISESSALSFGYGYTF. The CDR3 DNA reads TGTGCCATCAGTGAGTCGTCAGCTCTTTCCTTCGGGTATGGCTACACCTTC.

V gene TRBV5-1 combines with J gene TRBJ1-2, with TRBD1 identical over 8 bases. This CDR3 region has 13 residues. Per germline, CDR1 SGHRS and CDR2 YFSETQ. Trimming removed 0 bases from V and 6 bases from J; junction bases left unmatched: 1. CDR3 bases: TGCGCCAGCAGCTTGGTGACAGGGGATGGCTACACCTTC. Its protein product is CASSLVTGDGYTF.

Here the CDR3 reads CASSQEGKQGEVSNQPQHF. The CDR3 DNA follows: TGCGCCAGCAGCCAAGAAGGGAAACAGGGGGAAGTCAGCAATCAGCCCCAGCATTTT. The chain combines TRBV4-1 with TRBJ1-5; 8 nucleotides line up with TRBD1. Trimming took 0 bases from V and 1 from J; bases not matched to a gene: 11. The CDR3 totals 19 residues. In germline, CDR1 is MGHRA, CDR2 YSYEKL.

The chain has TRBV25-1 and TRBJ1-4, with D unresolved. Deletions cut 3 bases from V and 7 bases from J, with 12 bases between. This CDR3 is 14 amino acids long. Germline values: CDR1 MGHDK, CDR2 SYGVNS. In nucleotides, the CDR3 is TGTGCCAGCAGTGATGCGGTAGTTAGTGAAAAACTGTTTTTT. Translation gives CASSDAVVSEKLFF.

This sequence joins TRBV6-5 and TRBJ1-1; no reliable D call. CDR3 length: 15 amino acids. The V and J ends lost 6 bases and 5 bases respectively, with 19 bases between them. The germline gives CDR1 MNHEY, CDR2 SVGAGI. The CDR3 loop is CASRRAADFWTEAFF. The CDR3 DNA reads TGTGCCAGCAGGAGGGCGGCGGACTTCTGGACTGAAGCTTTCTTT.

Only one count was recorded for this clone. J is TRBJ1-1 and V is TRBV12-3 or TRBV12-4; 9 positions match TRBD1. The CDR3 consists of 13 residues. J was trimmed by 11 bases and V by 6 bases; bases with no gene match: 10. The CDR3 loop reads CASRFDRGTGAFF. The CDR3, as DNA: TGTGCCAGCAGATTCGACAGGGGGACGGGTGCTTTCTTT.

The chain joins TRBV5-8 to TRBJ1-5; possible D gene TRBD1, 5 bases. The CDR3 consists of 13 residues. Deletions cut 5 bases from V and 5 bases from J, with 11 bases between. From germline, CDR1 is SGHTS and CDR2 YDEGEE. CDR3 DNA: TGTGCCAGCAGTCTGACAGTGGATCAGCCCCAGCATTTT. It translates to CASSLTVDQPQHF.

The CDR3 region has the DNA TGTGCCAGCAGCTTAGACAGGGGGCACGGCTACACCTTC. Its translation: CASSLDRGHGYTF. The V and J genes are TRBV6-5 and TRBJ1-2; 10 positions agree with TRBD1. CDR1 MNHEY and CDR2 SVGAGI come from the germline V gene. This CDR3 region has 13 residues. With V trimmed by 6 bases and J by 8 bases, 6 bases remained unmatched.

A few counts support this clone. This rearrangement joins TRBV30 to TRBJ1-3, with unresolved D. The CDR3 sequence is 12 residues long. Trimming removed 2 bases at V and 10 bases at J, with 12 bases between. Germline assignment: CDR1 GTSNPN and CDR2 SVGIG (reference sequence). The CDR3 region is CAWSPEEDTIYF. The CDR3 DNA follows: TGTGCCTGGAGTCCGGAGGAGGATACCATATATTTT. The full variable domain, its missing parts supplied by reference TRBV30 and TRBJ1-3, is SQTIHQWPATLVQPVGSPLSLECTVEGTSNPNLYWYRQAAGRGLQLLFYSVGIGQISSEVPQNLSASRPQDRQFILSSKKLLLSDSGFYLCAWSPEEDTIYFGEGSWLTVV.